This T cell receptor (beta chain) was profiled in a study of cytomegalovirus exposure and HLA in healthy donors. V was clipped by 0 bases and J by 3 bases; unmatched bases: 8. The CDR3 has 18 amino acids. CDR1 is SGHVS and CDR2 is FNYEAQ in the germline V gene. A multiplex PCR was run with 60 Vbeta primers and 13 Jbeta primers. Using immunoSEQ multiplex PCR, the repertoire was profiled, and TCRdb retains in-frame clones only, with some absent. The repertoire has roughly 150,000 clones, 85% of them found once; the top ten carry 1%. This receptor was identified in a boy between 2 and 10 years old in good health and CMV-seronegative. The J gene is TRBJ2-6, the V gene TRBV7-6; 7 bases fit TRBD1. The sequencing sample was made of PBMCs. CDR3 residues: CASSLAGQPFGGANVLTF. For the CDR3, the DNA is TGTGCCAGCAGCTTAGCGGGACAGCCTTTTGGTGGGGCCAACGTCCTGACTTTC.